This entry describes one T cell receptor beta chain. Its antigen is currently unknown. This CDR3 region has 13 residues. The germline V gene has CDR1 SQVTM and CDR2 ANQGSEA. V shed 7 bases, J shed 3 bases, and the junction held 3 bases outside the gene matches. This sample stems from a study of CD8+CD57+ T cells in acquired aplastic anemia. The use of genomic DNA as template underpinned the TCR beta VDJ and CDR3 profiling. TCRdb reprocessed the reads via MiXCR and lists one record per CDR3 protein. The sample holds around 150,000 distinct CDR3 sequences; about 50% are singletons and the top ten take roughly 30%. For sequencing, patients were chosen who had shown expansion of CD8+CD57+ cells by flow cytometry. Each patient gave a blood sample that was collected before any therapy had been received. General study points: It was found that approximately 29 CD8+ CDR3 sequences were shared between patients and controls.

The chain carries TRBV29-1 and TRBJ2-1; 10 nucleotides agree with TRBD2. Sequencing was performed on sorted CD4+, CD8+, or CD8+CD57+ T cells (not recorded which) from PBMCs. This clonotype was sampled from a human donor with aplastic anemia. This CDR3 reads CSGLAGNYNEQFF. The CDR3 nucleotides read TGCAGCGGACTAGCGGGTAACTACAATGAGCAGTTCTTC.